Sequencing of this TCR beta chain was carried out in a study of cytomegalovirus exposure and HLA in healthy donors. Study-wide context: Across some 400 genotyped donors, 65% to 90% landed in the Caucasian-associated ancestry cluster. Whole-study findings and limits: Association of a missense DCLRE1C variant with TCR beta V- and J-gene trimming was reported in a later analysis. As confirmed in vitro, a few CMV-associated chains were specific for CMV antigens.

Unrecorded immune exposures were likely, despite nominal health at sampling. Points on this clone: Its antigen is unknown. A junction boundary mismatches the germline segment, possibly from a read error.

Germline V lookup: CDR1 SEHNR, CDR2 FQNEAQ (reference sequence). CDR3 length: 13 residues. In the PCR, 60 Vbeta and 13 Jbeta primers were used. Sequenced by immunoSEQ multiplex PCR; TCRdb stores in-frame clones only, minus some. Of 100,000 to 120,000 clones listed, more than 70% were seen once; the top ten hold about 2.9%. The clonotype comes from a woman aged 55-75 years in good health and CMV-seropositive. The chain joins TRBV7-9 to TRBJ1-2; D is ambiguous. The sequenced material came from PBMCs. The CDR3 loop is CSSSRHGDGGYTF. In nucleotides, the CDR3 is TGTTCCAGCAGCCGACACGGGGATGGAGGCTACACCTTC.